This TCR beta chain was identified during a study of OX40 agonist ivuxolimab in advanced cancers. Background on the study: In this cohort, patients received ivuxolimab, an agonistic anti-OX40 (CD134) antibody. Findings and limits, study-wide: Doses of 0.1 to 3.0 mg/kg were accompanied by clonal expansion of CD4+ and CD8+ blood T cells by week 6.

V was trimmed by 4 bases and J by 7 bases, leaving 23 bases between them. The CDR3 is 17 residues long. Germline V lookup: CDR1 LGHNA, CDR2 YNFKEQ. Regarding this clone: The target antigen is unknown.

Assay used: immunoSEQ multiplex PCR; TCRdb lists only in-frame clones, some missing. The sample consists of approximately 69,000 clones, approximately 86% of them appearing once. This sequence originates from an adult with an advanced solid tumor such as melanoma, head and neck, liver or kidney cancer. The V gene is TRBV4-2, the J gene TRBJ2-1; TRBD2 is a possible D gene (6 bases). Material: CD4+ or CD8+ T cells sorted from blood, obtained in a trial of the OX40 agonist ivuxolimab. This chain's CDR3 is CASSLHSVAEGVNEQFF. The CDR3 bases are TGTGCCAGCAGCCTTCATTCGGTAGCGGAAGGGGTTAATGAGCAGTTCTTC.